This section outlines one TCR beta chain sequence together with its context. The V end lost 8 bases, the J end lost 6 bases, and 15 bases lay between the germline ends. This CDR3 comprises 13 residues. The V gene's germline CDR1 is MDHEN and CDR2 SYDVKM. Authors' analysis steps: It was from reference gene primer amplification that nucleated cell counts were estimated. The data were produced by immunoSEQ multiplex PCR, yet TCRdb's version contains in-frame clones alone and is incomplete. V, J and clone size are those of that table, while D and trimming were read from the DNA. The table lists roughly 75,000 clones, over 65% of them singletons, with around 2.6% in the top ten. This record belongs to a study of blood T cell repertoires in COVID-19. Study context: Sites in the United States, Italy and Spain provided acute and convalescent COVID-19 samples. T cells, B-cell-depleted T cells, or PBMCs provided the cDNA or gDNA that served as material.

Specimen: peripheral blood. The chain recombines TRBV28 with TRBJ2-3; no reliable D call. The origin of this receptor is a human donor with acute or convalescent COVID-19. The donor label of this sample is uncertain. CDR3 sequence reads: CASVLMGVDTQYF. The CDR3 coding sequence is TGTGCCAGCGTATTAATGGGCGTTGATACGCAGTATTTT.